This T cell receptor beta chain was captured by sequencing in a study of lymphopenia after photon versus proton radiotherapy. Regarding the study as a whole: Post-nadir TCR diversity decline inversely tracked overall survival among those who died.

TCRdb keeps only in-frame clones here, not all; method: immunoSEQ multiplex PCR. Seen here are about 6,900 clones, roughly 80% observed once, and the top ten hold around 50%. Remarks on this clone: The antigen is unknown.

Germline lookup yields CDR1 SEHNR and CDR2 FQNEAQ (reference sequence). Trimming took off 3 bases at V and 4 bases at J, with 7 bases between the two ends. The CDR3 loop spans 13 amino acids. The chain joins TRBV7-9 to TRBJ1-5; no clear D gene. This receptor was taken from a man aged 25-45 years with gastric cancer. Sequences were derived from peripheral blood, sampled from a patient treated with photon-based radiotherapy. The CDR3: CASSLSENQPQHF. The CDR3 DNA sequence: TGTGCCAGCAGCTTGTCGGAAAATCAGCCCCAGCATTTT.